This T cell receptor beta chain is from a study of blood T cell repertoires in COVID-19. This clone was counted only a few times. This CDR3 is built from 16 residues. Germline values: CDR1 KGHSH, CDR2 LQKENI. Unmatched junction bases numbered 13, after V lost 2 bases and J lost 7 bases. Using immunoSEQ multiplex PCR, the repertoire was profiled, and TCRdb retains in-frame clones only, with some absent. The sample contains approximately 200,000 clones, 80% to 85% of which appear only once. This receptor was obtained from a human donor in a cohort sampled during active COVID-19. The sequenced sample consisted of peripheral blood. This rearrangement joins TRBV18 to TRBJ2-7, with 8 bases fitting TRBD2. CDR3: CASSPGTRQREWEQYF. The DNA for the CDR3 is TGTGCCAGCTCACCAGGTACGAGGCAGCGGGAGTGGGAGCAGTACTTC.